The 10 T cell receptor beta chains presented below share a single source sample, sequenced in a study of T-cell reconstitution after alpha-beta-depleted transplantation in children. Preparing the TCRbeta library involved the use of unique molecular identifiers. TCRdb called the PCR reads again in MiXCR, with one record for every CDR3 protein. The repertoire holds 200,000 to 300,000 distinct CDR3 sequences, with about 11% as singletons. The input for sequencing was PBMCs from the stem cell graft donor, taken from the stem cell graft. The receptors come from a human donor who donated a stem cell graft to a child with acute lymphoblastic leukemia.

This clonotype came up many times. The chain is built from TRBV5-6 and TRBJ1-1, with 7 nucleotides matching TRBD1. Germline trimming cut 2 bases from V and 1 base from J; bases unmatched to any gene: 14. There are 18 residues in the CDR3. Germline assignment: CDR1 SGHDT and CDR2 YYEEEE. The CDR3 DNA reads TGTGCCAGCAGCTTTCCCAGGGGGGGTAGTGGCGCGAACACTGAAGCTTTCTTT. Translating gives CASSFPRGGSGANTEAFF. Combining the CDR3 with reference TRBV5-6 and TRBJ1-1 gives the whole variable domain DAGVTQSPTHLIKTRGQQVTLRCSPKSGHDTVSWYQQALGQGPQFIFQYYEEEERQRGNFPDRFSGHQFPNYSSELNVNALLLGDSALYLCASSFPRGGSGANTEAFFGQGTRLTVV.

This clonotype was counted at least ten times. The chain uses TRBV6-2 or TRBV6-3 and TRBJ1-1, with D perhaps matching TRBD1 (6 bases). The germline V gene has CDR1 MNHEY and CDR2 SVGEGT. This CDR3 comprises 13 residues. V lost 6 bases, J lost 5 bases, and 13 bases lay in between. CDR3 sequence (DNA): TGTGCCAGCAGGGCGTCAGGGGTTACTGAAGCTTTCTTT. Translated, it gives CASRASGVTEAFF.

Ten or more counts support this clonotype. The chain has TRBV5-8 and TRBJ2-5; TRBD1 agrees at 10 bases. Germline loops: CDR1 SGHTS, CDR2 YDEGEE. V gave up 0 bases and J gave up 4 bases; unmatched junction bases: 6. The CDR3 runs 16 residues. CDR3 residues: CASSLVDDRGRETQYF. CDR3 nucleotide sequence: TGTGCCAGCAGCTTGGTCGATGACAGGGGGCGAGAGACCCAGTACTTC.

This clonotype has a count of ten or more. The chain uses TRBV29-1 and TRBJ1-5; D is ambiguous. Germline CDR1 is SQVTM and CDR2 is ANQGSEA. V lost 7 bases to trimming and J lost 0 bases, with 7 bases between them. The CDR3 covers 12 residues. CDR3 DNA: TGCAGCGCCGGGAGTAGCAATCAGCCCCAGCATTTT. Amino acid sequence: CSAGSSNQPQHF.

There are many counts of this clonotype. This rearrangement joins TRBV20-1 to TRBJ1-1, with D tentatively TRBD1 (5 bases). The germline CDR1 and CDR2 sequences are DFQATT and SNEGSKA (reference sequence). The CDR3 totals 14 residues. Trimming pared 1 base from V and 0 bases from J, leaving 9 bases between. CDR3 residues: CSARAGGMNTEAFF. CDR3 coding DNA: TGCAGTGCTAGAGCGGGGGGAATGAACACTGAAGCTTTCTTT.

This clonotype was counted between two and nine times. V gene TRBV6-1 combines with J gene TRBJ1-1, with D unclear. Deletions cut 6 bases from V and 6 bases from J, with 23 bases between. The CDR3 covers 16 residues. Germline CDR1 is MNHNS and CDR2 is SASEGT. The CDR3 sequence: CASRDPSRGPVSEAFF. The CDR3 DNA reads as TGTGCCAGCAGAGACCCCTCACGAGGGCCTGTCTCTGAAGCTTTCTTT.

This clonotype has a count of ten or more. The chain's CDR3 is CAAGEEAETQYF. The CDR3 DNA reads as TGTGCCGCCGGGGAAGAGGCAGAGACCCAGTACTTC. This chain joins TRBV2 and TRBJ2-5, with D possibly TRBD2 on 5 matching bases. The length of the CDR3 is 12 residues. V gave up 11 bases and J gave up 4 bases, with 14 bases separating them. The germline CDR1 and CDR2 sequences are SNHLY and FYNNEI. Variable domain in full (rest from reference TRBV2 and TRBJ2-5): EPEVTQTPSHQVTQMGQEVILRCVPISNHLYFYWYRQILGQKVEFLVSFYNNEISEKSEIFDDQFSVERPDGSNFTLKIRSTKLEDSAMYFCAAGEEAETQYFGPGTRLLVL.

This clonotype was observed many times. The CDR3 region has the DNA TGTGCCAGCAGCTCTCCGGGGGGGGTCTACGAGCAGTACTTC. Protein sequence: CASSSPGGVYEQYF. V and J are TRBV7-9 and TRBJ2-7, with TRBD2 matching 8 bases. The CDR3 loop spans 14 amino acids. The germline V gene encodes CDR1 SEHNR and CDR2 FQNEAQ (reference sequence). After removal of 4 bases from V and 3 bases from J, the junction contained 5 bases not matched to a gene.

This clonotype was found many times. CDR3 nucleotide sequence: TGTGCCAGCAGGTCCCCGGGTCACTACAATGAGCAGTTCTTC. Translated: CASRSPGHYNEQFF. V usage is TRBV7-9 and J usage is TRBJ2-1; D gene uncertain. The CDR3 totals 14 residues. V gave up 6 bases and J gave up 3 bases, with 12 bases separating them. The germline V gene has CDR1 SEHNR and CDR2 FQNEAQ (reference sequence).

This clonotype was seen at least ten times. The rearrangement joins TRBV5-1 to TRBJ2-7; TRBD1 aligns across 7 bases. Trimming cost V 1 base and J 0 bases; bases outside gene matches: 4. Germline values: CDR1 SGHRS, CDR2 YFSETQ. This CDR3 has 15 residues. CDR3 DNA sequence: TGCGCCAGCAGCTTGACAGGGGCAAGCTCCTACGAGCAGTACTTC. It yields the protein CASSLTGASSYEQYF.